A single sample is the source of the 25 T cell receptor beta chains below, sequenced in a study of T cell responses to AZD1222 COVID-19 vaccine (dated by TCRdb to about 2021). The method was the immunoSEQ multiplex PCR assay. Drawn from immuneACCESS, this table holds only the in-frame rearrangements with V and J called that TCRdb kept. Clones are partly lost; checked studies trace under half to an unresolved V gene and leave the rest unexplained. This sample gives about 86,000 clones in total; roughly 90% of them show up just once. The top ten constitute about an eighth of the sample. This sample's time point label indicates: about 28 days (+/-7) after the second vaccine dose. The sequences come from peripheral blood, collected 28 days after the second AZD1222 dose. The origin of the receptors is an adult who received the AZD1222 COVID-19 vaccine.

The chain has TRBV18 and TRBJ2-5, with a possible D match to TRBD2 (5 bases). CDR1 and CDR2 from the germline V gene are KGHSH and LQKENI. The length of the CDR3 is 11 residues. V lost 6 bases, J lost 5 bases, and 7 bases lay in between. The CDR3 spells CASSRGETQYF. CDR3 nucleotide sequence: TGTGCCAGCTCCCGAGGGGAGACCCAGTACTTC.

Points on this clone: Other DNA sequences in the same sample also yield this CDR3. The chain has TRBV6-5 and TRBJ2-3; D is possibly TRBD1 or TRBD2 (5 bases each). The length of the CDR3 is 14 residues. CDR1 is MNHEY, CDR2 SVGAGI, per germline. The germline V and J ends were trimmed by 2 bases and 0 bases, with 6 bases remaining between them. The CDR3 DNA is TGTGCCAGCAGTTACGGGGGAAGCACAGATACGCAGTATTTT. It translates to CASSYGGSTDTQYF.

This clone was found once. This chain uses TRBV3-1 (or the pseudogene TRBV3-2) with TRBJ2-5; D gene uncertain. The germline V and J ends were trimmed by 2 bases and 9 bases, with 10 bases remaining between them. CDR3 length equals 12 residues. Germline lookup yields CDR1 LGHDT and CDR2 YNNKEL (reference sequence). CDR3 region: CASSQPPRAQYF. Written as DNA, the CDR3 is TGTGCCAGCAGCCAACCCCCTCGGGCCCAGTACTTC.

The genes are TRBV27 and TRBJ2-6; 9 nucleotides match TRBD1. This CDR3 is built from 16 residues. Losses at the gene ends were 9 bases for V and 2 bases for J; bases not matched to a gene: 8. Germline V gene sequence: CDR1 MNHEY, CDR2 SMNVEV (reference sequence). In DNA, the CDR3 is TGTGCCAGTAGCCTACAGGGGGCAGCTGGGGCCAACGTCCTGACTTTC. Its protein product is CASSLQGAAGANVLTF.

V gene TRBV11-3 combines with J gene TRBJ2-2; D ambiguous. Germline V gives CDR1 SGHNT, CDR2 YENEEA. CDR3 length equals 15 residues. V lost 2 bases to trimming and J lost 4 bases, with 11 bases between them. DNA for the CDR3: TGTGCCAGCAGCTTAAGTTCTCTGGGCACCGGGGAGCTGTTTTTT. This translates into CASSLSSLGTGELFF.

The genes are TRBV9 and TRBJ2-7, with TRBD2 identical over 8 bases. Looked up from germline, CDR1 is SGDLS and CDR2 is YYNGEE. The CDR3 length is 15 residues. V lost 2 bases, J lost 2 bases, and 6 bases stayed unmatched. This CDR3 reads CASSVRGDTAYEQYF. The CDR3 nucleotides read TGTGCCAGCAGCGTGCGGGGGGACACTGCCTACGAGCAGTACTTC.

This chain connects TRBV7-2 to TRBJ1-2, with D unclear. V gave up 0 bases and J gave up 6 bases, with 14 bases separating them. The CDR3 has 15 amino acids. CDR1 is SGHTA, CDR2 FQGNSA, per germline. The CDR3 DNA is TGTGCCAGCAGCTTAGCGCTCGGAGGCACGGATGGCTACACCTTC. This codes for CASSLALGGTDGYTF. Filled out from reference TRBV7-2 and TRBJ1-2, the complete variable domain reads GAGVSQSPSNKVTEKGKDVELRCDPISGHTALYWYRQSLGQGLEFLIYFQGNSAPDKSGLPSDRFSAERTGGSVSTLTIQRTQQEDSAVYLCASSLALGGTDGYTFGSGTRLTVV.

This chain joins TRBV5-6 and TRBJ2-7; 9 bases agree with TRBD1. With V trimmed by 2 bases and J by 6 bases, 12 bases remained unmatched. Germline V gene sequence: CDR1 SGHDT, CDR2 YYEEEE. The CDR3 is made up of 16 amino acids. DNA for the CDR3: TGTGCCAGCAGCTTACCGGGACAGGGACCGGAAGGCGAGCAGTACTTC. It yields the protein CASSLPGQGPEGEQYF.

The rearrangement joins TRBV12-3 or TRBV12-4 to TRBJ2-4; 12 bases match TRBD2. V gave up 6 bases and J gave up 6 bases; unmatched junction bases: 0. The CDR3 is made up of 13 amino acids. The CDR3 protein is CASRTSGGNIQYF. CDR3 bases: TGTGCCAGCAGGACTAGCGGGGGAAACATTCAGTACTTC.

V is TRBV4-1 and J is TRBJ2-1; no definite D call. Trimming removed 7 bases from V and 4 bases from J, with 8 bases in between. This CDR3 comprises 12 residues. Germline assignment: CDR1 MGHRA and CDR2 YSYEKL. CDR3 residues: CASTTAYNEQFF. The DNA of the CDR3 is TGCGCCAGCACCACAGCTTACAATGAGCAGTTCTTC.

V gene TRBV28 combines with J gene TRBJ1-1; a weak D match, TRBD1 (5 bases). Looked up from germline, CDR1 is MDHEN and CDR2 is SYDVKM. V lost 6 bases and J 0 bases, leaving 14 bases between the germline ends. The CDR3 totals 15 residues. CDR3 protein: CASSRPRGMNTEAFF. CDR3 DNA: TGTGCCAGCAGCCGACCGAGGGGTATGAACACTGAAGCTTTCTTT. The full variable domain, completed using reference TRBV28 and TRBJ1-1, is DVKVTQSSRYLVKRTGEKVFLECVQDMDHENMFWYRQDPGLGLRLIYFSYDVKMKEKGDIPEGYSVSREKKERFSLILESASTNQTSMYLCASSRPRGMNTEAFFGQGTRLTVV.

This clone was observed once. CDR3 nucleotide sequence: TGTGCCAGCAGCCGAGACCCTCCCACGCAGTATTTT. It translates to CASSRDPPTQYF. The chain links TRBV9 to TRBJ2-3, with D hard to call. The CDR3 is made up of 12 amino acids. V was cut by 4 bases and J by 9 bases, with 12 bases left in between. Looked up from germline, CDR1 is SGDLS and CDR2 is YYNGEE.

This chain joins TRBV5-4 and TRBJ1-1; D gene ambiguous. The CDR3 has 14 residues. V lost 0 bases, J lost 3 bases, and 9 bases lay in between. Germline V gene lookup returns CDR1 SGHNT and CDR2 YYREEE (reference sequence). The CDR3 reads CASSLDPRYTEAFF. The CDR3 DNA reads TGTGCCAGCAGCTTGGACCCCCGGTACACTGAAGCTTTCTTT.

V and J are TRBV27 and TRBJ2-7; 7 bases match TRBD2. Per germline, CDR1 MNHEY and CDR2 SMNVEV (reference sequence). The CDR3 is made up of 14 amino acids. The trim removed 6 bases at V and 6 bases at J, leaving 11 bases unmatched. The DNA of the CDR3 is TGTGCCAGCAGGCTCCTTCGGGGGGAGGCCGAGCAGTACTTC. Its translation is CASRLLRGEAEQYF.

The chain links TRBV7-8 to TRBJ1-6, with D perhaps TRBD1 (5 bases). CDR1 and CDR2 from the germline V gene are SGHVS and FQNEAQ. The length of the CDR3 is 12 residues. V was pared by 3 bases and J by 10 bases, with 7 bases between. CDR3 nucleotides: TGTGCCAGCAGCTTCCGGGACTCACCCCTCCACTTT. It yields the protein CASSFRDSPLHF.

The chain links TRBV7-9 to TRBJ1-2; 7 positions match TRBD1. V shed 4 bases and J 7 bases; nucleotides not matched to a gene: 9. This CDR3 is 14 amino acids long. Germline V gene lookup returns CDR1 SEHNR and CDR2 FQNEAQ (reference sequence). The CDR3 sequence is CASSSEGAASGYTF. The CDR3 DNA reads TGTGCCAGCAGCTCTGAGGGGGCTGCAAGTGGCTACACCTTC. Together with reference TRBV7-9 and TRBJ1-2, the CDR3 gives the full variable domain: DTGVSQNPRHKITKRGQNVTFRCDPISEHNRLYWYRQTLGQGPEFLTYFQNEAQLEKSRLLSDRFSAERPKGSFSTLEIQRTEQGDSAMYLCASSSEGAASGYTFGSGTRLTVV.

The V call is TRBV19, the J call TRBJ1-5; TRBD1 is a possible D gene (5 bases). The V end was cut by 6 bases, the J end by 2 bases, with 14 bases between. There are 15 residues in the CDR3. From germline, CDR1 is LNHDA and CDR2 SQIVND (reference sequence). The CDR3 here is CASSEGKNGNQPQHF. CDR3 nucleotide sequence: TGTGCCAGTAGCGAGGGGAAAAACGGCAATCAGCCCCAGCATTTT.

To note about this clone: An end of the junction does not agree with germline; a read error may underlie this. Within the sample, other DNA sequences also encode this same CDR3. The CDR3 DNA follows: TGTGCCAGCAGCTTGGGAACAGGGGGCACCTATGAGCAGTACTTC. Translation gives CASSLGTGGTYEQYF. This chain joins TRBV5-4 and TRBJ2-7; 9 bases agree with TRBD1. Germline CDR1 is SGHNT and CDR2 is YYREEE (reference sequence). CDR3 length: 15 residues.

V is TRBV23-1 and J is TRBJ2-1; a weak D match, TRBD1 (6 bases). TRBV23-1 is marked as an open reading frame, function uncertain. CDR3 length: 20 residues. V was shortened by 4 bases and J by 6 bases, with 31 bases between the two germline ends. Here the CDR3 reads CASSLLRGSSAHSLGNEQFF. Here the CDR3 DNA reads TGCGCCAGCAGTCTTTTGAGGGGGAGTAGTGCCCATTCTCTGGGCAATGAGCAGTTCTTC.

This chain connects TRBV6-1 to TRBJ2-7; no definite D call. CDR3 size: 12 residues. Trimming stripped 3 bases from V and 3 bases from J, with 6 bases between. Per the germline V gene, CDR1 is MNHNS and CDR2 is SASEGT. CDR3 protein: CASSDSGYEQYF. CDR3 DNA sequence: TGTGCCAGCAGTGATTCTGGCTACGAGCAGTACTTC.

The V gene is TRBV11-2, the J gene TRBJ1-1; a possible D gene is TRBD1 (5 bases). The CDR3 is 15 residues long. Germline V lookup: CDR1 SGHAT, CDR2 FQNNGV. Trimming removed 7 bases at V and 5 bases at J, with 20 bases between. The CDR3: CASILGTGLRTEAFF. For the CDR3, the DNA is TGTGCCAGCATCCTGGGGACGGGCCTGAGAACTGAAGCTTTCTTT.

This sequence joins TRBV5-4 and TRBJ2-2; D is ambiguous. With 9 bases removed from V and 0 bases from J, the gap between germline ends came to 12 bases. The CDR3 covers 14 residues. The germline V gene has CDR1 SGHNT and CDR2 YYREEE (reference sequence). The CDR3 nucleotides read TGTGCCAACAGAAAGGACGCGAACACCGGGGAGCTGTTTTTT. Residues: CANRKDANTGELFF.

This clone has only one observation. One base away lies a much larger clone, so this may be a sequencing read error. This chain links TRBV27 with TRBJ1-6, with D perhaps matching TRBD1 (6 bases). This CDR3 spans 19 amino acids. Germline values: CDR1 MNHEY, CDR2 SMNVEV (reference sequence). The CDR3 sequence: CTSSHLPLWTAFPNSPLHF. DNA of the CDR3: TGTACCAGCAGTCATCTGCCCCTCTGGACAGCCTTCCCTAATTCACCCCTCCACTTT.

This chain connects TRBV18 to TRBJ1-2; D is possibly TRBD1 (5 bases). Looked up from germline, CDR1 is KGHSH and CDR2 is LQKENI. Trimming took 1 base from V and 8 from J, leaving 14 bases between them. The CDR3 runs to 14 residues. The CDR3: CASSPQRGLKGYTF. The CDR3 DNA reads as TGTGCCAGCTCACCACAGAGGGGACTTAAAGGCTACACCTTC.

As DNA, the CDR3 is TGTGCCAGTAGCAGAGCGACCCCTCGGACCGGGGAGCTGTTTTTT. This codes for CASSRATPRTGELFF. This rearrangement joins TRBV19 to TRBJ2-2; no clear D. The CDR3 is 15 amino acids. Germline values: CDR1 LNHDA, CDR2 SQIVND (reference sequence). The germline V and J ends were trimmed by 6 bases and 5 bases, with 16 bases remaining between them.